This TCR beta chain was sequenced during a study of T cells in Graves' hyperthyroidism and ophthalmopathy. Study outcomes and limitations: The model made its ophthalmopathy prediction, and onset followed a median approximately 6 months later.

The source material, RNA transcripts, was used to amplify TCR beta CDR3 regions. The TCR CDR3 was amplified in a first-round RT-PCR using the HTBI primer set. TCRdb used MiXCR to reprocess the multiplex PCR reads, holding one entry per CDR3 protein. In the table there are under 550,000 distinct CDR3 sequences, just under 20% of which are singletons. The PBMCs were taken from about 10 ml of fresh peripheral blood. This clonotype has ten or more counts. Its specificity is unknown. The CDR3 has 15 residues. In germline, CDR1 is SGHNT, CDR2 YENEEA. The germline V and J ends were trimmed by 0 bases and 0 bases, with 5 bases remaining between them.

The TCR comes from a man between 35 and 55 years old with Graves' ophthalmopathy. This chain connects TRBV11-3 to TRBJ2-2; D is unresolved. Input material: blood. The CDR3 DNA reads TGTGCCAGCAGCTTAGATTCAGCGAACACCGGGGAGCTGTTTTTT. Residues: CASSLDSANTGELFF.